Sequencing of this T cell receptor (beta chain) was carried out in a study of blood T cell repertoires in COVID-19. Across the whole study: Some COVID-19 samples were acute and others convalescent; all came from the United States, Italy and Spain.

With V trimmed by 4 bases and J by 0 bases, 8 bases remained unmatched. This CDR3 comprises 17 residues. Germline V gene sequence: CDR1 SGHNT, CDR2 YYREEE (reference sequence). In this sample, this clone turned up a few times. Profiling relied on immunoSEQ multiplex PCR, and the TCRdb table lists in-frame clones only, not all of them. The sample has a few hundred thousand clones; roughly nine tenths are singletons. The sequence came from a woman in her 50s with acute or convalescent COVID-19. The sample was peripheral blood. V gene TRBV5-4 combines with J gene TRBJ2-2, with TRBD2 matching 8 bases. The CDR3 sequence: CASSLFSGVANTGELFF. In DNA, the CDR3 is TGTGCCAGCAGCCTTTTTAGCGGGGTCGCGAACACCGGGGAGCTGTTTTTT.